This T cell receptor beta chain was obtained from a study of blood T cells in healthy people across ages. As regards this clonotype: Its antigen is undetermined.

This CDR3 comprises 15 residues. The germline gives CDR1 LGHNA, CDR2 YSLEER. V lost 0 bases and J lost 1, with 9 bases in between. Then a second PCR, running roughly 7 to 11 cycles, was carried out with a sample-barcoded 5' primer and a J-beta primer mix. A tag from a template-switch adaptor with 12 random nucleotides marked each cDNA molecule. TCRdb re-analysed the 5' RACE reads in MiXCR, keeping a single row per CDR3 protein. Of about 800,000 distinct CDR3 sequences listed, around a quarter are singletons. General study points: Diversity figures derived from one million T cells were judged to underestimate the true value.

The same sample was also used in a study of T cells of mothers and their children.

The chain combines TRBV4-3 with TRBJ1-1; D unresolved. Sequencing was carried out using blood. This clonotype was sampled from a boy younger than 18 in good health. The CDR3 DNA follows: TGCGCCAGCAGCCAAGAAAAGGTGGCGAACACTGAAGCTTTCTTT. It encodes CASSQEKVANTEAFF.